This T cell receptor beta chain was recorded in a study of T-cell memory formation after mild COVID-19. Study in general: TCR clusters largely stayed donor specific. The study's findings and limits: The study found contracting CD4+ clones mainly in CM and EM and contracting CD8+ clones in EMRA.

The V end lost 5 bases, the J end lost 4 bases, and 15 bases lay between the germline ends. The CDR3 runs 14 residues. In germline, CDR1 is SGDLS, CDR2 YYNGEE. TCRdb reprocessed the 5' RACE reads via MiXCR and lists one record per CDR3 protein. In the table there are 170,000 or so distinct CDR3 sequences, about a fifth of which are singletons. This clonotype was counted a few times. Antigen unknown. This sequence joins TRBV9 and TRBJ1-1; D not certain. The specimen was PBMCs or a T cell subset sorted from them (not recorded which). This clonotype originated in an adult woman who had mild COVID-19 (a few samples of this study predate the infection). Cell type and time point are not known. For the CDR3, the DNA is TGTGCCAGCAGTACCTACGGAGAAGGCACTGAAGCTTTCTTT. Translation gives CASSTYGEGTEAFF.